Below are 11 T cell receptor beta chains sequenced from a single sample in a study of cytomegalovirus exposure and HLA in healthy donors. Both 60 Vbeta primers and 13 Jbeta primers went into the PCR. Only in-frame clones appear in the TCRdb table, and some are missing; sequencing was by immunoSEQ multiplex PCR. The table has under 250,000 clones, 80% to 90% seen once. The sequencing sample was made of PBMCs. All receptors derive from a girl aged 2-10 years in good health and CMV-seronegative.

The count of this clone is one. The chain joins TRBV5-1 to TRBJ1-1, with D hard to call. The CDR3 totals 16 residues. V lost 3 bases and J lost 0, with 15 bases in between. CDR1 and CDR2 (germline): SGHRS, YFSETQ. The CDR3 coding sequence is TGCGCCAGCAGCTCCCGGGTATTTGAGCTGAACACTGAAGCTTTCTTT. This gives the protein CASSSRVFELNTEAFF.

The rearrangement uses TRBV27 and TRBJ2-7, with D possibly matching TRBD1 (8 bases). Germline CDR1 reads MNHEY; CDR2 reads SMNVEV (reference sequence). Deletions cut 5 bases from V and 4 bases from J, with 15 bases between. The CDR3 is made up of 14 amino acids. The CDR3 here is CASSNGQGGYEQYF. The CDR3 bases are TGTGCCAGCAGTAACGGACAGGGAGGGTACGAGCAGTACTTC.

The chain combines TRBV7-9 with TRBJ1-1; a weak D match, TRBD1 (6 bases). Trimming cost V 3 bases and J 4 bases, with 12 bases left between them. This CDR3 has 14 residues. Germline-derived CDR1 and CDR2 are SEHNR and FQNEAQ (reference sequence). The CDR3 DNA reads as TGTGCCAGCAGCTTTGGTGGGGGCCGCACTGAAGCTTTCTTT. It yields the protein CASSFGGGRTEAFF.

The chain uses TRBV19 and TRBJ1-5; 9 nucleotides align to TRBD1. The CDR3 extends over 17 amino acids. Trimming at V came to 6 bases and at J to 0 bases, leaving 9 bases not matched to a gene. Per germline, CDR1 LNHDA and CDR2 SQIVND (reference sequence). The CDR3 reads CASRRRTGDDSNQPQHF. The DNA for the CDR3 is TGTGCCAGTAGGCGAAGGACAGGGGACGATAGCAATCAGCCCCAGCATTTT.

The chain recombines TRBV2 with TRBJ2-1, with TRBD2 matching 13 bases. The CDR3 spans 16 residues. In germline, CDR1 is SNHLY, CDR2 FYNNEI. The trim removed 4 bases at V and 8 bases at J, leaving 8 bases unmatched. The CDR3 DNA reads as TGTGCCAGCAGTGGATACAGACTAGCGGGAGGCCATGAGCAGTTCTTC. It codes for CASSGYRLAGGHEQFF.

V and J are TRBV2 and TRBJ2-1; D unresolved. CDR3 length equals 13 residues. V dropped 2 bases and J dropped 10 bases, with 12 bases sitting between them. The germline gives CDR1 SNHLY, CDR2 FYNNEI. The CDR3 sequence is CASSEPPGWEQFF. DNA for the CDR3: TGTGCCAGCAGTGAACCCCCTGGCTGGGAGCAGTTCTTC.

The V call is TRBV13, the J call TRBJ2-3, with 7 nucleotides matching TRBD1. V shed 5 bases and J 5 bases; nucleotides not matched to a gene: 13. The CDR3 is made up of 16 amino acids. Germline V gene sequence: CDR1 PRHDT, CDR2 FYEKMQ (reference sequence). In DNA, the CDR3 is TGTGCCAGCAGCCCTTTGGACAGGCAGTCATTAGATACGCAGTATTTT. Protein product: CASSPLDRQSLDTQYF.

V gene TRBV7-6 combines with J gene TRBJ2-5; 11 bases fit TRBD1. Germline values: CDR1 SGHVS, CDR2 FNYEAQ. The CDR3 totals 16 residues. Unmatched junction bases numbered 9, after V lost 0 bases and J lost 9 bases. The CDR3 here is CASSLAGTGGRGAQYF. CDR3 nucleotide sequence: TGTGCCAGCAGCTTAGCGGGGACAGGGGGTAGGGGGGCCCAGTACTTC.

This chain links TRBV7-2 with TRBJ1-2, with 9 bases aligning to TRBD1. Germline values: CDR1 SGHTA, CDR2 FQGNSA. There are 15 residues in the CDR3. Trimming took 5 bases from V and 8 from J; bases not matched to a gene: 12. The CDR3 is CASSHDDRGNGGYTF. CDR3 nucleotide sequence: TGTGCCAGCAGCCATGATGACAGGGGGAATGGAGGCTACACCTTC.

The chain carries TRBV11-2 and TRBJ2-3; D perhaps matches TRBD1 (7 bases). Between the trimmed V and J ends, which lost 0 bases and 2 bases, there was a span of 18 bases. There are 18 residues in the CDR3. Germline V gives CDR1 SGHAT, CDR2 FQNNGV. CDR3 amino acids: CASSLDLSRQGLTDTQYF. CDR3 DNA sequence: TGTGCCAGCAGCTTAGATCTCTCCCGACAGGGACTCACAGATACGCAGTATTTT. Based on the CDR3 plus reference TRBV11-2 and TRBJ2-3, the full variable domain is EAGVAQSPRYKIIEKRQSVAFWCNPISGHATLYWYQQILGQGPKLLIQFQNNGVVDDSQLPKDRFSAERLKGVDSTLKIQPAKLEDSAVYLCASSLDLSRQGLTDTQYFGPGTRLTVL.

The gene calls are TRBV29-1 and TRBJ2-5; D ambiguous. Trimming stripped 6 bases from V and 1 base from J, with 12 bases between. Germline V CDR1 and CDR2: SQVTM, ANQGSEA. This CDR3 spans 13 amino acids. CDR3 in DNA: TGCAGCGTGATTACCCAGATCCAAGAGACCCAGTACTTC. Translation gives CSVITQIQETQYF. Together with reference TRBV29-1 and TRBJ2-5, the CDR3 gives the full variable domain: SAVISQKPSRDICQRGTSLTIQCQVDSQVTMMFWYRQQPGQSLTLIATANQGSEATYESGFVIDKFPISRPNLTFSTLTVSNMSPEDSSIYLCSVITQIQETQYFGPGTRLLVL.